Shown below are 7 T cell receptor beta chains from a single sample sequenced in a study of CXCR3-negative and CXCR3-positive naive CD8 T cells. Researchers prepared the TRB cDNA libraries using 5' RACE with UMI labels. From its re-call of the 5' RACE reads, TCRdb lists each CDR3 protein once, without DNA. In all, the sample yields roughly 89,000 distinct CDR3 sequences. The source material was naive CXCR3- CD8+ T cells from blood. Subset given: CD45RO-CCR7+CD27+CD95- naive CD8+ T cells lacking CXCR3 (TNR3-). These receptor sequences come from a human donor in good health. Some clones in this sample may be carry-over from other donors' samples.

V gene TRBV10-3 combines with J gene TRBJ1-2; with no DNA, the TCRdb D assignment of TRBD1 cannot be verified. Per germline, CDR1 ENHRY and CDR2 SYGVKD. The CDR3 runs 13 residues. The CDR3 spells CAMGQGDDYGYTF.

V is TRBV7-2 and J is TRBJ1-1. The CDR3 sequence is 15 residues long. The V gene's germline CDR1 is SGHTA and CDR2 FQGNSA. The CDR3 region is CASSPPRDLNTEAFF. The full variable domain, completed using reference TRBV7-2 and TRBJ1-1, is GAGVSQSPSNKVTEKGKDVELRCDPISGHTALYWYRQSLGQGLEFLIYFQGNSAPDKSGLPSDRFSAERTGGSVSTLTIQRTQQEDSAVYLCASSPPRDLNTEAFFGQGTRLTVV.

The chain is built from TRBV7-2 and TRBJ1-2; TCRdb returns TRBD1, unconfirmable since there is no DNA. The germline V gene encodes CDR1 SGHTA and CDR2 FQGNSA. This CDR3 has 15 residues. The CDR3 reads CASSLARTGNYGYTF. The whole variable domain, filled in from reference TRBV7-2 and TRBJ1-2, reads GAGVSQSPSNKVTEKGKDVELRCDPISGHTALYWYRQSLGQGLEFLIYFQGNSAPDKSGLPSDRFSAERTGGSVSTLTIQRTQQEDSAVYLCASSLARTGNYGYTFGSGTRLTVV.

The chain couples TRBV29-1 to TRBJ2-3; without DNA, the TCRdb call of TRBD2 cannot be checked. This CDR3 is 17 amino acids long. In germline, CDR1 is SQVTM, CDR2 ANQGSEA. The CDR3 sequence: CSVQLMGEGLVTDTQYF.

The V gene is TRBV29-1, the J gene TRBJ1-2; TCRdb indicates TRBD1, and absent DNA this call remains unverified. CDR1 SQVTM and CDR2 ANQGSEA come from the germline V gene. This CDR3 comprises 13 residues. CDR3 loop: CSVAGQGNYGYTF.

The chain is built from TRBV18 and TRBJ2-2; the TCRdb D gene call, TRBD1, has no DNA to confirm it. Germline assignment: CDR1 KGHSH and CDR2 LQKENI. The CDR3 is made up of 16 amino acids. This CDR3 is CASSPPRLQGTGELFF.

This chain uses TRBV28 with TRBJ2-3; TCRdb lists TRBD1, though no DNA is available to test this call. The CDR3 is 16 amino acids. Per germline, CDR1 MDHEN and CDR2 SYDVKM. CDR3 sequence: CASSPGVRGGRDTQYF.